This T cell receptor (beta chain) was obtained from a study of blood T cell repertoires in COVID-19. About the study: The United States, Italy and Spain supplied acute and convalescent COVID-19 samples.

This CDR3 has 17 amino acids. Germline CDR1 and CDR2: SGHDN and FVKESK. The trim removed 4 bases at V and 5 bases at J, leaving 10 bases unmatched. Clones were read by immunoSEQ multiplex PCR, and TCRdb kept only the in-frame ones, dropping some. The sample lists more than 200,000 clones, around 80% occurring once. Sequences were obtained from peripheral blood. The rearrangement links TRBV14 to TRBJ2-2; TRBD2 aligns across 10 bases. This TCR was recovered from a man aged 60 to 75 with acute or convalescent COVID-19. The CDR3 DNA sequence: TGTGCCAGCAGCCCCCTTACTAGCGGGGTGAATACCGGGGAGCTGTTTTTT. It encodes CASSPLTSGVNTGELFF.